The rows below give T cell receptor beta chains drawn from one sample of a study of cytomegalovirus exposure and HLA in healthy donors. Method: immunoSEQ multiplex PCR; TCRdb's copy keeps in-frame clones and lacks some. Among about 120,000 clones, around 79% were seen once, and the ten largest hold roughly 6.3%. Input material: PBMCs. These receptors were taken from a woman between 35 and 50 years old in good health and CMV-seronegative. CDR3s include the opening cysteine and the closing phenylalanine or tryptophan. Fields, in order: clone size, J gene, D gene, V gene, CDR3 protein, CDR3 DNA. The D gene is left open where the match is weak. Only some rows state a clone size, as once, few, many or a class for expanded clones.

abundance: NA
j_gene: TRBJ2-1
d_gene: NA
v_gene: TRBV5-4
CDR3aa: CASSPQIAASNEQFF
CDR3nt: TGTGCCAGCAGCCCGCAGATAGCGGCCTCCAATGAGCAGTTCTTC

abundance: NA
j_gene: TRBJ1-1
d_gene: NA
v_gene: TRBV10-3
CDR3aa: CAISEEGVNTEAFF
CDR3nt: TGTGCCATCAGTGAGGAAGGGGTGAACACTGAAGCTTTCTTT

abundance: NA
j_gene: TRBJ1-5
d_gene: TRBD1
v_gene: TRBV28
CDR3aa: CASSLRGQGGQPQHF
CDR3nt: TGTGCCAGCAGTTTGAGGGGACAGGGGGGTCAGCCCCAGCATTTT

abundance: few
j_gene: TRBJ1-1
d_gene: TRBD1
v_gene: TRBV6-5
CDR3aa: CASSQDRVGNTEAFF
CDR3nt: TGTGCCAGCAGTCAGGACAGGGTTGGTAACACTGAAGCTTTCTTT

abundance: NA
j_gene: TRBJ2-1
d_gene: TRBD2
v_gene: TRBV9
CDR3aa: CASSVWTSGNEQFF
CDR3nt: TGTGCCAGCAGCGTATGGACTAGCGGGAATGAGCAGTTCTTC

abundance: NA
j_gene: TRBJ2-7
d_gene: NA
v_gene: TRBV21-1
CDR3aa: CASSKVQGYEQYF
CDR3nt: TGTGCCAGCAGCAAGGTCCAGGGCTACGAGCAGTACTTC

abundance: once
j_gene: TRBJ1-4
d_gene: NA
v_gene: TRBV28
CDR3aa: CASSLAAGGNEKLFF
CDR3nt: TGTGCCAGCAGTTTGGCAGCGGGGGGTAATGAAAAACTGTTTTTT

abundance: NA
j_gene: TRBJ2-3
d_gene: TRBD2
v_gene: TRBV4-1
CDR3aa: CASSQGGSGSTDTQYF
CDR3nt: TGCGCCAGCAGCCAAGGGGGTAGCGGGAGCACAGATACGCAGTATTTT

abundance: NA
j_gene: TRBJ1-5
d_gene: NA
v_gene: TRBV28
CDR3aa: CASSGMEGGVQPQHF
CDR3nt: TGTGCCAGCAGTGGAATGGAGGGTGGGGTTCAGCCCCAGCATTTT

abundance: NA
j_gene: TRBJ1-1
d_gene: TRBD1
v_gene: TRBV27
CDR3aa: CASSLGGQGPEAFF
CDR3nt: TGTGCCAGCAGTTTGGGGGGACAGGGGCCTGAAGCTTTCTTT

abundance: once
j_gene: TRBJ1-4
d_gene: NA
v_gene: TRBV19
CDR3aa: CASSIQQGPNEKLFF
CDR3nt: TGTGCCAGTAGTATTCAACAGGGACCTAATGAAAAACTGTTTTTT

abundance: NA
j_gene: TRBJ2-1
d_gene: TRBD2
v_gene: TRBV28
CDR3aa: CASSFWTSGANEQFF
CDR3nt: TGTGCCAGCAGTTTTTGGACTAGCGGAGCTAATGAGCAGTTCTTC

abundance: NA
j_gene: TRBJ2-5
d_gene: TRBD1
v_gene: TRBV7-2
CDR3aa: CASSSPGTGETQYF
CDR3nt: TGTGCCAGCAGCTCCCCCGGGACAGGGGAGACCCAGTACTTC

abundance: NA
j_gene: TRBJ1-2
d_gene: NA
v_gene: TRBV4-3
CDR3aa: CASSQGSGASYGYTF
CDR3nt: TGCGCCAGCAGCCAAGGTTCAGGCGCCTCCTATGGCTACACCTTC

abundance: NA
j_gene: TRBJ2-7
d_gene: TRBD1
v_gene: TRBV11-2
CDR3aa: CASSLSDRGYEQYF
CDR3nt: TGTGCCAGCAGCTTATCGGACAGGGGTTACGAGCAGTACTTC

abundance: once
j_gene: TRBJ1-2
d_gene: TRBD1
v_gene: TRBV5-4
CDR3aa: CASSLATGGIGGYTF
CDR3nt: TGTGCCAGCAGCTTAGCGACAGGGGGAATAGGAGGCTACACCTTC

abundance: few
j_gene: TRBJ2-2
d_gene: NA
v_gene: TRBV10-3
CDR3aa: CAASGAVGTGELFF
CDR3nt: TGTGCCGCTTCAGGTGCAGTGGGCACCGGGGAGCTGTTTTTT

abundance: NA
j_gene: TRBJ1-3
d_gene: NA
v_gene: TRBV5-5
CDR3aa: CASSLSGNSGNTIYF
CDR3nt: TGTGCCAGCAGCTTGTCAGGCAACTCTGGAAACACCATATATTTT

abundance: NA
j_gene: TRBJ1-5
d_gene: NA
v_gene: TRBV28
CDR3aa: CAIGGQQPQHF
CDR3nt: TGTGCCATAGGGGGTCAGCAGCCCCAGCATTTT

abundance: NA
j_gene: TRBJ1-3
d_gene: NA
v_gene: TRBV11-2
CDR3aa: CASSAGPGSNTIYF
CDR3nt: TGTGCCAGCAGCGCCGGTCCAGGGTCGAACACCATATATTTT

abundance: NA
j_gene: TRBJ2-1
d_gene: TRBD2
v_gene: TRBV5-1
CDR3aa: CASSPSPATGLAGGNEQFF
CDR3nt: TGCGCCAGCAGCCCGTCGCCGGCAACAGGACTAGCGGGTGGCAATGAGCAGTTCTTC

abundance: NA
j_gene: TRBJ2-2
d_gene: TRBD2
v_gene: TRBV5-1
CDR3aa: CASSLIGLAGEYTGELFF
CDR3nt: TGCGCCAGCAGCTTGATTGGACTAGCGGGAGAATACACCGGGGAGCTGTTTTTT

abundance: NA
j_gene: TRBJ2-1
d_gene: TRBD2
v_gene: TRBV28
CDR3aa: CASSSGTSGPYLQFF
CDR3nt: TGTGCCAGCAGTTCGGGGACTAGCGGGCCCTACTTGCAGTTCTTC

abundance: few
j_gene: TRBJ2-7
d_gene: TRBD2
v_gene: TRBV5-4
CDR3aa: CASSLGAGGGSYEQYF
CDR3nt: TGTGCCAGCAGCTTGGGGGCGGGAGGGGGGTCCTACGAGCAGTACTTC

abundance: NA
j_gene: TRBJ2-1
d_gene: TRBD2
v_gene: TRBV10-3
CDR3aa: CAIRLAGAINEQFF
CDR3nt: TGTGCCATCAGACTAGCGGGAGCTATTAATGAGCAGTTCTTC

abundance: NA
j_gene: TRBJ2-6
d_gene: TRBD2
v_gene: TRBV7-2
CDR3aa: CASSSITSGSAGANVLTF
CDR3nt: TGTGCCAGCAGCTCAATCACTAGCGGGAGTGCTGGGGCCAACGTCCTGACTTTC

abundance: NA
j_gene: TRBJ2-7
d_gene: TRBD2
v_gene: TRBV5-3
CDR3aa: CASSGGGLAGATYEQYF
CDR3nt: TGTGCCAGCTCAGGGGGAGGACTAGCGGGGGCTACCTACGAGCAGTACTTC

abundance: few
j_gene: TRBJ1-3
d_gene: TRBD1
v_gene: TRBV5-6
CDR3aa: CASSSDRARQRNTIYF
CDR3nt: TGTGCCAGCAGCTCGGACAGGGCAAGGCAGAGAAACACCATATATTTT

abundance: once
j_gene: TRBJ1-2
d_gene: NA
v_gene: TRBV7-6
CDR3aa: CASSLAKGGIVDYGYTF
CDR3nt: TGTGCCAGCAGCTTAGCGAAGGGAGGGATAGTGGACTATGGCTACACCTTC

abundance: NA
j_gene: TRBJ2-1
d_gene: TRBD1
v_gene: TRBV4-2
CDR3aa: CASSAGGISYNEQFF
CDR3nt: TGTGCCAGCAGTGCAGGGGGAATTTCCTACAATGAGCAGTTCTTC

abundance: NA
j_gene: TRBJ1-4
d_gene: TRBD1
v_gene: TRBV7-2
CDR3aa: CASRNLQGGKLFF
CDR3nt: TGTGCCAGCAGGAACTTACAGGGGGGAAAACTGTTTTTT

abundance: NA
j_gene: TRBJ2-7
d_gene: NA
v_gene: TRBV7-2
CDR3aa: CASSPGGPREQYF
CDR3nt: TGTGCCAGCAGCCCTGGAGGGCCAAGGGAGCAGTACTTC

abundance: once
j_gene: TRBJ1-4
d_gene: NA
v_gene: TRBV6-8
CDR3aa: CASPLAGRGEKLFF
CDR3nt: TGTGCCAGCCCTCTGGCCGGAAGAGGTGAAAAACTGTTTTTT

abundance: NA
j_gene: TRBJ1-2
d_gene: NA
v_gene: TRBV5-4
CDR3aa: CASSTEVARNYGYTF
CDR3nt: TGTGCCAGCAGCACGGAGGTGGCGAGGAACTATGGCTACACCTTC

abundance: NA
j_gene: TRBJ2-7
d_gene: TRBD2
v_gene: TRBV18
CDR3aa: CASSLAGTSIYEQYF
CDR3nt: TGTGCCAGCTCACTAGCCGGGACTAGCATCTACGAGCAGTACTTC

abundance: NA
j_gene: TRBJ2-5
d_gene: TRBD1
v_gene: TRBV5-1
CDR3aa: CASSFGQGVQETQYF
CDR3nt: TGCGCCAGCAGCTTTGGACAGGGGGTACAGGAGACCCAGTACTTC

abundance: few
j_gene: TRBJ2-6
d_gene: TRBD1
v_gene: TRBV15
CDR3aa: CATSGQGGYSGANVLTF
CDR3nt: TGTGCCACCAGCGGACAGGGGGGATACTCTGGGGCCAACGTCCTGACTTTC

abundance: once
j_gene: TRBJ2-1
d_gene: NA
v_gene: TRBV7-9
CDR3aa: CASTASVSYNEQFF
CDR3nt: TGTGCCAGCACGGCTAGCGTCTCCTACAATGAGCAGTTCTTC

abundance: NA
j_gene: TRBJ2-5
d_gene: NA
v_gene: TRBV19
CDR3aa: CASSIVGREETQYF
CDR3nt: TGTGCCAGTAGTATAGTTGGCAGGGAAGAGACCCAGTACTTC

abundance: NA
j_gene: TRBJ2-7
d_gene: NA
v_gene: TRBV19
CDR3aa: CASSTDRLDYEQYF
CDR3nt: TGTGCCAGTAGTACTGACAGGTTAGACTACGAGCAGTACTTC

abundance: NA
j_gene: TRBJ2-3
d_gene: TRBD2
v_gene: TRBV2
CDR3aa: CASSGLAGGEDTQYF
CDR3nt: TGTGCCAGCAGTGGGCTAGCGGGAGGGGAAGATACGCAGTATTTT

abundance: NA
j_gene: TRBJ2-1
d_gene: TRBD1
v_gene: TRBV6-1
CDR3aa: CASSSRGTGINEQFF
CDR3nt: TGTGCCAGCAGCTCCCGGGGGACAGGGATCAATGAGCAGTTCTTC

abundance: NA
j_gene: TRBJ2-7
d_gene: NA
v_gene: TRBV7-2
CDR3aa: CASSWGSSSYEQYF
CDR3nt: TGTGCCAGCAGCTGGGGCAGTAGCTCCTACGAGCAGTACTTC

abundance: once
j_gene: TRBJ2-1
d_gene: TRBD1
v_gene: TRBV11-2
CDR3aa: CASSLGQGTYNEQFF
CDR3nt: TGTGCCAGCAGCTTAGGACAGGGGACGTACAATGAGCAGTTCTTC

abundance: NA
j_gene: TRBJ2-7
d_gene: NA
v_gene: TRBV29-1
CDR3aa: CSVVGDGGGYEQYF
CDR3nt: TGCAGCGTTGTCGGGGACGGCGGAGGGTACGAGCAGTACTTC

abundance: few
j_gene: TRBJ2-3
d_gene: NA
v_gene: TRBV2
CDR3aa: CASSEAQGWRGTDTQYF
CDR3nt: TGTGCCAGCAGTGAAGCCCAGGGCTGGAGAGGCACAGATACGCAGTATTTT

abundance: NA
j_gene: TRBJ2-7
d_gene: NA
v_gene: TRBV7-2
CDR3aa: CASSLGGAGAGEQYF
CDR3nt: TGTGCCAGCAGCTTAGGGGGCGCGGGGGCCGGCGAGCAGTACTTC

abundance: NA
j_gene: TRBJ2-7
d_gene: NA
v_gene: TRBV27
CDR3aa: CASSFQGSGQYF
CDR3nt: TGTGCCAGCAGTTTCCAGGGCTCCGGGCAGTACTTC

abundance: NA
j_gene: TRBJ2-2
d_gene: NA
v_gene: TRBV5-1
CDR3aa: CASSLATGQSTGELFF
CDR3nt: TGCGCCAGCAGCTTGGCCACAGGGCAGTCCACCGGGGAGCTGTTTTTT

abundance: NA
j_gene: TRBJ2-4
d_gene: TRBD1
v_gene: TRBV10-3
CDR3aa: CAISESRDSVAKNIQYF
CDR3nt: TGTGCCATCAGTGAATCTCGGGACAGCGTAGCCAAAAACATTCAGTACTTC

abundance: NA
j_gene: TRBJ2-5
d_gene: TRBD2
v_gene: TRBV5-4
CDR3aa: CASSIGLAGGTYQETQYF
CDR3nt: TGTGCCAGCAGCATCGGACTAGCGGGAGGAACGTACCAAGAGACCCAGTACTTC

abundance: NA
j_gene: TRBJ1-2
d_gene: NA
v_gene: TRBV11-2
CDR3aa: CASSLDRVRQRGYTF
CDR3nt: TGTGCCAGCAGCTTAGATCGAGTGAGGCAACGTGGCTACACCTTC